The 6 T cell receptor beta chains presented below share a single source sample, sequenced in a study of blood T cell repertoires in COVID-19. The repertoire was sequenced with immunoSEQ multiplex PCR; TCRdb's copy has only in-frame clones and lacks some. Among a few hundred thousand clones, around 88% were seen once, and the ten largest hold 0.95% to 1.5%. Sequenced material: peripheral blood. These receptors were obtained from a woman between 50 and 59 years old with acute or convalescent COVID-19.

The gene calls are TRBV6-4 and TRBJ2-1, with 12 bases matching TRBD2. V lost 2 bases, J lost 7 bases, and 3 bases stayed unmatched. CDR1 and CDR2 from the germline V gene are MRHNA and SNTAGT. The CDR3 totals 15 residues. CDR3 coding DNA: TGTGCCAGCAGTGACCGGACTAGCGGGGCAAATGAGCAGTTCTTC. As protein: CASSDRTSGANEQFF.

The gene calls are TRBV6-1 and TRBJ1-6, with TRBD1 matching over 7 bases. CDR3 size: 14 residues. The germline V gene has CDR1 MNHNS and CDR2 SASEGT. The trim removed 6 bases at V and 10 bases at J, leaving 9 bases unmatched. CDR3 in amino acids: CASRLGGLGSPLHF. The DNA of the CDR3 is TGTGCCAGCAGATTAGGGGGCTTAGGGTCACCCCTCCACTTT.

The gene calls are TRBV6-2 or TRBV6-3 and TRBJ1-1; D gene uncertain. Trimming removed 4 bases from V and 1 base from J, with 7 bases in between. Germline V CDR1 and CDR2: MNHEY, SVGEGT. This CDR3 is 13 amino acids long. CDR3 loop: CASSFAPNTEAFF. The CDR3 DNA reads TGTGCCAGCAGTTTTGCGCCGAACACTGAAGCTTTCTTT.

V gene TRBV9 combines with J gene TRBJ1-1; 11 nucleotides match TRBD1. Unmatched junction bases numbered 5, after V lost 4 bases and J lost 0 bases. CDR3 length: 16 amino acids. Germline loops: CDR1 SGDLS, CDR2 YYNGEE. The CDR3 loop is CASSPWDRGMNTEAFF. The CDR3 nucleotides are TGTGCCAGCAGCCCCTGGGACAGGGGGATGAACACTGAAGCTTTCTTT.

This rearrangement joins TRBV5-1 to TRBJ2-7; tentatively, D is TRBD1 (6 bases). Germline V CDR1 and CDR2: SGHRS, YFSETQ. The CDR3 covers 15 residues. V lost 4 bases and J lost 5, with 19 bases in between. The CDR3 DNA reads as TGCGCCAGCAGCCCAGGGACAACAGCAGCCCACGAGCAGTACGTC. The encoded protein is CASSPGTTAAHEQYV.

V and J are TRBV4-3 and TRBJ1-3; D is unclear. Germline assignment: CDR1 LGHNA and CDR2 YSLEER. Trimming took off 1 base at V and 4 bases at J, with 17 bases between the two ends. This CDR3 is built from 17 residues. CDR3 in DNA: TGCGCCAGCAGCCAAGTCCAGCAGTCGCTGGGCGGAAACACCATATATTTT. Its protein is CASSQVQQSLGGNTIYF.